The 15 T cell receptor beta chains in this list originate from one sample, sequenced in a study of blood T cell repertoires in COVID-19. TCRdb keeps only in-frame clones here, not all; method: immunoSEQ multiplex PCR. The data contain approximately 450,000 clones, around 89% of them seen just once; the ten biggest clones take up 4% to 5.5%. Material: peripheral blood. These TCRs come from a woman younger than 45 with acute or convalescent COVID-19.

The chain couples TRBV6-5 to TRBJ2-7, with 7 positions matching TRBD2. The V segment lost 0 bases and the J segment 6 bases; nucleotides outside the gene matches: 11. This CDR3 is built from 16 residues. Germline values: CDR1 MNHEY, CDR2 SVGAGI. The CDR3 DNA reads TGTGCCAGCAGTTACTCTCGGGGAGGGCTTCGCCGCGAGCAGTACTTC. Its protein product is CASSYSRGGLRREQYF.

The chain carries TRBV5-4 and TRBJ2-7; 7 bases fit TRBD1. V dropped 3 bases and J dropped 3; count of bases not matched to a gene: 9. In germline, CDR1 is SGHNT, CDR2 YYREEE (reference sequence). The length of the CDR3 is 15 residues. Here the CDR3 reads CASSSDRARFYEQYF. The CDR3 DNA sequence: TGTGCCAGCAGCTCCGACAGGGCGAGATTCTACGAGCAGTACTTC.

The J gene is TRBJ2-2, the V gene TRBV2, with a tentative D call TRBD2 (6 bases). V was pared by 7 bases and J by 5 bases, with 32 bases between. This CDR3 region has 20 residues. Germline CDR1 reads SNHLY; CDR2 reads FYNNEI. DNA for the CDR3: TGTGCCAGCACCCCAGCTAGTGTTTTTCCGGGGTCAGGGAGGACCGGGGAGCTGTTTTTT. It yields the protein CASTPASVFPGSGRTGELFF.

The chain uses TRBV19 and TRBJ1-6, with 8 bases lining up with TRBD1. The CDR3 runs to 14 residues. Losses at the gene ends were 8 bases for V and 11 bases for J; bases not matched to a gene: 11. The germline V gene encodes CDR1 LNHDA and CDR2 SQIVND (reference sequence). CDR3 nucleotides: TGTGCCAGTCATTTTTCAGGGGGCAGGCCACCCCTCCACTTT. It codes for CASHFSGGRPPLHF.

The chain carries TRBV4-1 and TRBJ2-6; the D gene is possibly TRBD1 (5 bases). Germline CDR1 MGHRA, CDR2 YSYEKL. This CDR3 is 16 amino acids long. Trimming took 4 bases from V and 4 from J, leaving 14 bases between them. CDR3 bases: TGCGCCAGCAGCCCCCGGGCAGGGTCCGGGGCCAACGTCCTGACTTTC. Its protein product is CASSPRAGSGANVLTF.

The chain recombines TRBV5-1 with TRBJ2-5, with D perhaps TRBD2 (6 bases). This CDR3 has 19 amino acids. Germline CDR1 SGHRS, CDR2 YFSETQ. Trimming cost V 0 bases and J 2 bases, with 23 bases left between them. CDR3 loop: CASSLDLTRAGPSQETQYF. The CDR3 DNA is TGCGCCAGCAGCTTGGATCTTACGAGAGCGGGCCCTTCTCAAGAGACCCAGTACTTC.

The rearrangement joins TRBV19 to TRBJ2-2, with 8 bases matching TRBD1. The ends lost 10 bases at V and 7 bases at J; junction bases unmatched: 14. There are 15 residues in the CDR3. The V gene's germline CDR1 is LNHDA and CDR2 SQIVND (reference sequence). CDR3 loop: CAISQGEEDGGELFF. The CDR3 region has the DNA TGTGCCATCTCACAGGGGGAAGAAGATGGCGGGGAGCTGTTTTTT.

CDR3 sequence: CASSEAQFWAFF. CDR3 bases: TGTGCCAGCAGTGAGGCCCAGTTTTGGGCTTTCTTT. The rearrangement links TRBV6-1 to TRBJ1-1; D gene uncertain. Trimming shortened V by 3 bases and J by 11 bases, and 13 bases separated the two germline ends. The CDR3 is 12 amino acids. Germline V gene sequence: CDR1 MNHNS, CDR2 SASEGT.

This chain links TRBV3-1 (or the pseudogene TRBV3-2) with TRBJ1-2, with no clear D. Per germline, CDR1 LGHDT and CDR2 YNNKEL (reference sequence). V lost 0 bases and J lost 2, with 10 bases in between. The CDR3 has 15 residues. The CDR3 DNA reads TGTGCCAGCAGCCAAGAAGGGAGGTCAAACTATGGCTACACCTTC. Protein sequence: CASSQEGRSNYGYTF.

The chain carries TRBV19 and TRBJ2-7; possibly TRBD2 for D (6 bases). V lost 3 bases and J lost 1, with 10 bases in between. The CDR3 has 14 amino acids. Germline V lookup: CDR1 LNHDA, CDR2 SQIVND (reference sequence). CDR3 bases: TGTGCCAGTAGTATGGTAGGGAGGTCCTACGAGCAGTACTTC. Translated: CASSMVGRSYEQYF.

The chain links TRBV5-5 to TRBJ1-1; 9 positions agree with TRBD1. Germline V gene sequence: CDR1 SGHKS, CDR2 YYEKEE (reference sequence). This CDR3 is 14 amino acids long. Germline trimming cut 5 bases from V and 6 bases from J; bases unmatched to any gene: 8. CDR3 coding DNA: TGTGCCAGCAGTTTAACAGGGGGCGCTTCTGAAGCTTTCTTT. Protein product: CASSLTGGASEAFF.

This chain joins TRBV6-2 or TRBV6-3 and TRBJ2-3; weak D call: TRBD2 (7 bases). The V end was cut by 2 bases, the J end by 4 bases, with 16 bases between. The V gene's germline CDR1 is MNHEY and CDR2 SVGEGT. This CDR3 region has 16 residues. The CDR3 nucleotides are TGTGCCAGCAGTTACGTGTTTGTGGGGGGGCCAGATACGCAGTATTTT. Translating it yields CASSYVFVGGPDTQYF.

The V call is TRBV5-1, the J call TRBJ2-1; perhaps TRBD1 as D (5 bases). Germline V gene data show CDR1 as SGHRS and CDR2 as YFSETQ. Deletions cut 6 bases from V and 7 bases from J, with 14 bases between. The CDR3 extends over 13 amino acids. CDR3 coding DNA: TGCGCCAGCACATACGACAGACCAAATGAGCAGTTCTTC. It specifies CASTYDRPNEQFF.

In this sample, this clone turned up once. The chain employs TRBV4-1 and TRBJ1-2; D is unresolved. The CDR3 loop spans 16 amino acids. V was pared by 1 base and J by 3 bases, with 15 bases between. CDR1 is MGHRA and CDR2 is YSYEKL in the germline V gene. The CDR3 DNA reads as TGCGCCAGCAGCCAAGTTTTTTCCGCCCAGGACTATGGCTACACCTTC. This gives the protein CASSQVFSAQDYGYTF.

The chain has TRBV19 and TRBJ1-5; D not certain. Germline V gene data show CDR1 as LNHDA and CDR2 as SQIVND (reference sequence). There are 14 residues in the CDR3. Trimming shortened V by 3 bases and J by 5 bases, and 11 bases separated the two germline ends. In DNA, the CDR3 is TGTGCCAGTAGTATGGTAGGGCGGGATCAGCCCCAGCATTTT. It specifies CASSMVGRDQPQHF.